The 10 T cell receptor beta chains presented below share a single source sample, sequenced in a study of CD8 T cells in Susac syndrome. RNA was extracted with the RNeasy kit, and a quantity of 0.5 to 1 ug was reverse transcribed using random hexamers. Using its own MiXCR run on the immunoSEQ multiplex PCR reads, TCRdb lists one record per CDR3 protein. There are about 300,000 distinct CDR3 sequences in the sample; 65% to 90% occur only once, and 0.21% lies in the top ten. The sequenced sample consisted of CD8+ T cells from PBMCs. These receptors were obtained from a human donor with multiple sclerosis.

The chain uses TRBV27 and TRBJ1-1, with TRBD1 as a possible D gene (5 bases). Germline V gives CDR1 MNHEY, CDR2 SMNVEV (reference sequence). This CDR3 region has 15 residues. The V and J ends lost 4 bases and 5 bases respectively, with 17 bases between them. CDR3 in DNA: TGTGCCAGCAGTTCCCCCCGGGGGGGTAAGACTGAAGCTTTCTTT. Amino acids: CASSSPRGGKTEAFF.

V gene TRBV9 combines with J gene TRBJ2-1; 12 bases are shared with TRBD2. The CDR3 is 15 residues long. Germline CDR1 reads SGDLS; CDR2 reads YYNGEE. J lost 5 bases, V lost 4 bases, and 4 bases had no gene match. This chain's CDR3 is CASSTGLAGNNEQFF. CDR3 nucleotide sequence: TGTGCCAGCAGCACCGGACTAGCGGGAAACAATGAGCAGTTCTTC. Full variable domain (rest looked up from reference TRBV9 and TRBJ2-1): DSGVTQTPKHLITATGQRVTLRCSPRSGDLSVYWYQQSLDQGLQFLIQYYNGEERAKGNILERFSAQQFPDLHSELNLSSLELGDSALYFCASSTGLAGNNEQFFGPGTRLTVL.

The CDR3 protein is CASSPTWTAKETQYF. The DNA of the CDR3 is TGTGCCAGCAGTCCCACCTGGACAGCCAAAGAGACCCAGTACTTC. The rearrangement joins TRBV27 to TRBJ2-5, with a possible D match to TRBD1 (6 bases). This CDR3 comprises 15 residues. Germline V gene lookup returns CDR1 MNHEY and CDR2 SMNVEV (reference sequence). V was pared by 5 bases and J by 3 bases, with 16 bases between.

The gene calls are TRBV19 and TRBJ2-1; 8 nucleotides agree with TRBD2. V trimming: 8 bases; J trimming: 7 bases; junction bases outside the gene matches: 13. The germline V gene has CDR1 LNHDA and CDR2 SQIVND (reference sequence). CDR3 length equals 15 residues. The CDR3 spells CASSPSAGEANEQFF. The DNA of the CDR3 is TGTGCCAGTTCTCCCTCAGCGGGAGAGGCAAATGAGCAGTTCTTC.

V gene TRBV6-5 combines with J gene TRBJ1-1; tentative D call: TRBD1 (5 bases). Trimming stripped 6 bases from V and 6 bases from J, with 20 bases between. This CDR3 has 15 amino acids. CDR1 MNHEY and CDR2 SVGAGI come from the germline V gene. The chain's CDR3 is CASSSPGSLGAEAFF. For the CDR3, the DNA is TGTGCCAGCAGCTCCCCCGGGTCTCTGGGGGCTGAAGCTTTCTTT.

V and J are TRBV27 and TRBJ2-5; 9 positions match TRBD2. The CDR3 loop spans 16 amino acids. Losses at the gene ends were 4 bases for V and 5 bases for J; bases not matched to a gene: 11. CDR1 and CDR2 from the germline V gene are MNHEY and SMNVEV (reference sequence). As DNA, the CDR3 is TGTGCCAGCAGTTCAGGCGGGAGGGCCATTGGGGAGACCCAGTACTTC. This encodes CASSSGGRAIGETQYF.

This rearrangement joins TRBV6-2 or TRBV6-3 to TRBJ2-7; 10 nucleotides agree with TRBD1. Unmatched junction bases numbered 7, after V lost 6 bases and J lost 5 bases. The CDR3 covers 14 residues. Germline loops: CDR1 MNHEY, CDR2 SVGEGT. The CDR3 DNA follows: TGTGCCAGCAGATTCGGGACAGGGGCGGACGAGCAGTACTTC. Translating it yields CASRFGTGADEQYF.

This clonotype appeared once. This chain links TRBV28 with TRBJ2-7; D possibly corresponds to TRBD1 (6 bases). Germline V gene lookup returns CDR1 MDHEN and CDR2 SYDVKM. V was trimmed by 3 bases and J by 3 bases, leaving 18 bases between them. The CDR3 totals 16 residues. CDR3 in amino acids: CASSFLLNRDHYEQYF. In nucleotides, the CDR3 is TGTGCCAGCAGTTTCCTCCTTAACAGGGACCACTACGAGCAGTACTTC.

This sequence joins TRBV5-1 and TRBJ1-5, with a tentative D call TRBD1 (5 bases). The germline CDR1 and CDR2 sequences are SGHRS and YFSETQ. V was clipped by 4 bases and J by 5 bases, with 10 bases between them. CDR3 length equals 13 residues. The CDR3 region is CASSPAGDQPQHF. In nucleotides, the CDR3 is TGCGCCAGCAGCCCGGCGGGGGATCAGCCCCAGCATTTT.

The V gene is TRBV11-2, the J gene TRBJ1-1; D may be TRBD1 (6 bases). Germline CDR1 reads SGHAT; CDR2 reads FQNNGV. Trimming stripped 1 base from V and 0 bases from J, with 33 bases between. This CDR3 spans 23 amino acids. This CDR3 is CASSLVTLELLPGRGAMNTEAFF. The CDR3 DNA sequence: TGTGCCAGCAGCTTAGTAACGCTTGAACTGTTACCGGGACGGGGGGCGATGAACACTGAAGCTTTCTTT.